The clone carrying this T cell receptor (beta chain) was seen at least ten times. Its antigen is currently unknown. A library prepared for alpha chains yielded this beta chain as an off-target read; its size is of little meaning. TCRdb used MiXCR to reprocess the 5' RACE reads, holding one entry per CDR3 protein. The sample lists 9,500 to 13,000 distinct CDR3 sequences; 9.5% to 15% were seen once. Indicated time point: sample taken at primary tumor resection. TCRs were sequenced from unsorted whole RNA of tumor, nontumor lung or PBMC. These data come from a study of spatial heterogeneity in lung cancer. Study in general: Raw-read counts averaged over ten per unique TCR and UMI combination. Study-level results: Tracking of tumor mutation counts was seen in expanded intratumoral alpha and beta TCR counts.

The germline CDR1 and CDR2 sequences are MNHEY and SMNVEV (reference sequence). The V end lost 11 bases, the J end lost 2 bases, and 21 bases lay between the germline ends. The CDR3 length is 15 residues. The TCR was taken from a male donor with early-stage non-small cell lung cancer. Sequencing was performed on lung tumor tissue, taken at surgery. This chain uses TRBV27 with TRBJ1-1, with D tentatively TRBD1 (5 bases). The CDR3 DNA reads TGTGCCGTATCAAAATACGGGACCGGAAACACTGAAGCTTTCTTT. Translated, it gives CAVSKYGTGNTEAFF.